This T cell receptor (beta chain) was obtained from a study of cytomegalovirus exposure and HLA in healthy donors. Study-level findings and limits: Across donors, most TCRs were seen rarely, yet some public ones were widespread. Cytomegalovirus-associated status was assigned to 150 to 200 TCR beta chains. Accounts indicate the classifier identified cytomegalovirus status with strong specificity and sensitivity.

The germline gives CDR1 KGHSH, CDR2 LQKENI. Trimming removed 4 bases from V and 6 bases from J; junction bases left unmatched: 6. The CDR3 sequence is 14 residues long. Details on this clone: No antigen is known for it.

Using immunoSEQ multiplex PCR, the repertoire was profiled, and TCRdb retains in-frame clones only, with some absent. The repertoire holds fewer than 400,000 clones, with 70% to 90% as singletons. The V call is TRBV18, the J call TRBJ1-5; TRBD1 matches at 7 bases. The receptor was isolated from a woman younger than 35 in good health and CMV-seronegative. The sample consisted of PBMCs. This chain's CDR3 is CASSQGASSQPQHF. CDR3 nucleotides: TGTGCCAGCTCACAGGGGGCTTCCTCTCAGCCCCAGCATTTT. The full variable domain, in which reference TRBV18 and TRBJ1-5 provide the parts outside the CDR3, is NAGVMQNPRHLVRRRGQEARLRCSPMKGHSHVYWYRQLPEEGLKFMVYLQKENIIDESGMPKERFSAEFPKEGPSILRIQQVVRGDSAAYFCASSQGASSQPQHFGDGTRLSIL.